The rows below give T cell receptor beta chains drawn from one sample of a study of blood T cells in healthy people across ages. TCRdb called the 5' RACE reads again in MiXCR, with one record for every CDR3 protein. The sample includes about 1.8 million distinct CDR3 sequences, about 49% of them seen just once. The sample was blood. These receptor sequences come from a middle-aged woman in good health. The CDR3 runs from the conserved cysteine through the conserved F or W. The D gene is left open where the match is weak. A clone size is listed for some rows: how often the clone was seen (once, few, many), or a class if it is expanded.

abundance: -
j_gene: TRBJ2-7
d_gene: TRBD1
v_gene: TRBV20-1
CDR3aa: CSAPEGQGADEQYF
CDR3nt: TGCAGTGCCCCAGAGGGGCAGGGGGCCGACGAGCAGTACTTC

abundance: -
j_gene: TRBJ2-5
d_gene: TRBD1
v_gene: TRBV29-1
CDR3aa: CSAADRVDETQYF
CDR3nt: TGCAGCGCCGCGGACAGGGTCGACGAGACCCAGTACTTC

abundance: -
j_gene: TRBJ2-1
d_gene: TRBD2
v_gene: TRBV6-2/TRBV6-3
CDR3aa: CASKMAGGRYNEQFF
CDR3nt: TGTGCCAGCAAGATGGCGGGGGGCCGATACAATGAGCAGTTCTTC

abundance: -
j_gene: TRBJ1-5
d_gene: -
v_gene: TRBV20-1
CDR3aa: CSARQDPNQPQHF
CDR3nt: TGCAGTGCTAGACAGGACCCTAATCAGCCCCAGCATTTT

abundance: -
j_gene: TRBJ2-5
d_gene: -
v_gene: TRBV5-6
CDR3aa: CASSSFRTARRGTQETQYF
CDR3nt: TGTGCCAGCAGCTCGTTTCGGACGGCTCGTCGCGGCACACAAGAGACCCAGTACTTC

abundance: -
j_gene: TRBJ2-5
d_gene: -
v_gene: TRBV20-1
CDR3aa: CSAPVVPGETQYF
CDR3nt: TGCAGTGCTCCCGTAGTGCCGGGAGAGACCCAGTACTTC

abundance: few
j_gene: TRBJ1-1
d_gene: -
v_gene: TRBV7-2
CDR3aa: CASSFPEAFF
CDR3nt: TGTGCCAGCAGCTTTCCTGAAGCTTTCTTT

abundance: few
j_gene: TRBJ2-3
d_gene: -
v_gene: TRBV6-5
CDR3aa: CASSPIGDTDTQYF
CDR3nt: TGTGCCAGCAGTCCGATCGGAGACACAGATACGCAGTATTTT

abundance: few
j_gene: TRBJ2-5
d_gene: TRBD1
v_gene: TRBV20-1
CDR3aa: CSATETGTIIAETQYF
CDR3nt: TGCAGTGCTACCGAGACAGGGACCATCATCGCGGAGACCCAGTACTTC

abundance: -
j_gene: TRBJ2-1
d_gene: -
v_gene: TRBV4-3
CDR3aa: CASSQDTGEGNEQFF
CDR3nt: TGCGCCAGCAGCCAAGATACGGGGGAAGGGAATGAGCAGTTCTTC